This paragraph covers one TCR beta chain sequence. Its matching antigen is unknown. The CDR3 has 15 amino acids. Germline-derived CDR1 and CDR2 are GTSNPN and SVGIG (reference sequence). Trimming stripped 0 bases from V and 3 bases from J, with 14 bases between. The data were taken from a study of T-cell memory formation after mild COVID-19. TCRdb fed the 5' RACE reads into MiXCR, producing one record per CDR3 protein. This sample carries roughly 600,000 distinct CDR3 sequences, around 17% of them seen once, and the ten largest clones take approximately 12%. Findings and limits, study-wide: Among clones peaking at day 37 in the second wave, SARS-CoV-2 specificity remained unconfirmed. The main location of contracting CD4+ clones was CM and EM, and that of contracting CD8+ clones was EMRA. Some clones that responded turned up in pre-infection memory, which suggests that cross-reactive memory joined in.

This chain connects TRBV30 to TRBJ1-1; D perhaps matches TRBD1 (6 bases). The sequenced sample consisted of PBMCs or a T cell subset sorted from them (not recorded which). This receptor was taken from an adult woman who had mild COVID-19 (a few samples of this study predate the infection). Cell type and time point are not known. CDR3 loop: CAWSVGAGDYTEAFF. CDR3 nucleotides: TGTGCCTGGAGTGTTGGGGCAGGGGATTACACTGAAGCTTTCTTT. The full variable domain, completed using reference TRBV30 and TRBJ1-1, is SQTIHQWPATLVQPVGSPLSLECTVEGTSNPNLYWYRQAAGRGLQLLFYSVGIGQISSEVPQNLSASRPQDRQFILSSKKLLLSDSGFYLCAWSVGAGDYTEAFFGQGTRLTVV.